Presented here are 30 T cell receptor beta chains from one specimen sequenced in a study of PD-1 blockade in classical Hodgkin lymphoma. Sequenced by immunoSEQ multiplex PCR; TCRdb stores in-frame clones only, minus some. The data hold more than 90,000 clones, with roughly 81% observed a single time. Each and every patient relapsed after autologous stem cell transplantation, and patients got differing brentuximab vedotin exposure. The sequenced sample was peripheral blood mononuclear cells (PBMCs), obtained before the second cycle of nivolumab. The receptors were sampled from a human donor with classical Hodgkin lymphoma.

The rearrangement uses TRBV29-1 and TRBJ2-7, with TRBD2 matching over 7 bases. The CDR3 loop spans 12 amino acids. Losses at the gene ends were 8 bases for V and 3 bases for J; bases not matched to a gene: 7. Germline V lookup: CDR1 SQVTM, CDR2 ANQGSEA. CDR3 residues: CSYRTSLYEQYF. The CDR3 DNA sequence: TGCAGCTATCGGACTAGTCTCTACGAGCAGTACTTC.

The genes are TRBV10-1 and TRBJ2-7, with unresolved D. The V end lost 3 bases, the J end lost 6 bases, and 12 bases lay between the germline ends. CDR3 size: 13 residues. CDR1 WNHNN and CDR2 SYGVQD come from the germline V gene (reference sequence). The CDR3 DNA is TGCGCCAGCAGTGAACAAAACTGGGGCGAGCAGTACTTC. Its protein product is CASSEQNWGEQYF.

This clone appeared a single time. CDR3 nucleotide sequence: TGTGCCAGCAGCGGGACAGGGCTCTACGAGCAGTACTTC. Its translation: CASSGTGLYEQYF. The V gene is TRBV5-5, the J gene TRBJ2-7; 9 nucleotides match TRBD1. Per the germline V gene, CDR1 is SGHKS and CDR2 is YYEKEE (reference sequence). This CDR3 spans 13 amino acids. V lost 4 bases to trimming and J lost 3 bases; unmatched junction nucleotides: 2.

The chain joins TRBV5-6 to TRBJ2-2, with D possibly TRBD2 on 5 matching bases. Trimming left V 7 bases short and J 7 bases short, with 17 bases between. The germline CDR1 and CDR2 sequences are SGHDT and YYEEEE. The CDR3 contains 14 residues. CDR3 coding DNA: TGTGCCAGCCGTAGGATAGCGATTCTCGGGGAGCTGTTTTTT. This codes for CASRRIAILGELFF.

This chain uses TRBV5-1 with TRBJ2-3; D gene ambiguous. The CDR3 totals 16 residues. V dropped 4 bases and J dropped 0 bases, with 15 bases sitting between them. CDR1 SGHRS and CDR2 YFSETQ come from the germline V gene. The CDR3: CASSLEPSISTDTQYF. As DNA, the CDR3 is TGCGCCAGCAGCCTTGAACCTTCGATTAGCACAGATACGCAGTATTTT.

The chain employs TRBV19 and TRBJ2-2; D tentatively fits TRBD1 or TRBD2 (5 bases each). The CDR3 is 13 residues long. V shed 3 bases and J shed 8 bases, with 10 bases lying between them. Germline V gene data show CDR1 as LNHDA and CDR2 as SQIVND (reference sequence). This chain's CDR3 is CASSIIGEGELFF. CDR3 bases: TGTGCCAGTAGTATTATAGGGGAGGGGGAGCTGTTTTTT.

The chain has TRBV11-3 and TRBJ2-5; D gene unclear. This CDR3 spans 13 amino acids. V was cut by 4 bases and J by 5 bases, with 11 bases left in between. Germline V gene sequence: CDR1 SGHNT, CDR2 YENEEA. As DNA, the CDR3 is TGTGCCAGCAGCTCCGGACCCGGGGAGACCCAGTACTTC. This translates into CASSSGPGETQYF.

V and J are TRBV6-6 and TRBJ2-7, with 13 bases lining up with TRBD2. The CDR3 runs 14 residues. The ends lost 5 bases at V and 6 bases at J; junction bases unmatched: 4. Per the germline V gene, CDR1 is MNHNY and CDR2 is SVGAGI (reference sequence). The CDR3 bases are TGTGCCAGCAGTGGACTAGCGGGAGCCGGCGAGCAGTACTTC. This codes for CASSGLAGAGEQYF.

V usage is TRBV5-4 and J usage is TRBJ2-1, with 13 bases aligning to TRBD2. Losses at the gene ends were 4 bases for V and 3 bases for J; bases not matched to a gene: 4. This CDR3 is built from 16 residues. Germline CDR1 is SGHNT and CDR2 is YYREEE (reference sequence). CDR3 amino acids: CASSPGLAGNYNEQFF. DNA of the CDR3: TGTGCCAGCAGCCCGGGACTAGCGGGGAACTACAATGAGCAGTTCTTC.

The CDR3 coding sequence is TGTGCCAGCAGCTTAGTGGGCGGAGGTAACACCGGGGAGCTGTTTTTT. This encodes CASSLVGGGNTGELFF. The genes are TRBV7-2 and TRBJ2-2, with D perhaps matching TRBD2 (5 bases). Germline-derived CDR1 and CDR2 are SGHTA and FQGNSA. The V gene lost 1 base and the J gene lost 2 bases, with 11 bases spanning the gap. There are 16 residues in the CDR3.

The J gene is TRBJ1-5, the V gene TRBV5-8, with D possibly TRBD1 on 6 matching bases. Deletions cut 7 bases from V and 4 bases from J, with 12 bases between. Germline lookup yields CDR1 SGHTS and CDR2 YDEGEE. CDR3 length: 13 amino acids. The CDR3: CASDHRANQPQHF. The CDR3 bases are TGTGCCAGCGATCACAGGGCAAATCAGCCCCAGCATTTT.

The V gene is TRBV7-9, the J gene TRBJ2-3; 12 bases are a match to TRBD2. CDR1 SEHNR and CDR2 FQNEAQ come from the germline V gene (reference sequence). The CDR3 is made up of 17 amino acids. V lost 5 bases, J lost 4 bases, and 10 bases stayed unmatched. CDR3 in amino acids: CASSPGALAGGADTQYF. DNA of the CDR3: TGTGCCAGCAGCCCAGGCGCTCTAGCGGGAGGGGCAGATACGCAGTATTTT.

Note on this clone: This same CDR3 is encoded by further DNA sequences in the sample. The chain employs TRBV6-1 and TRBJ2-5; no definite D call. CDR3 size: 11 residues. Per the germline V gene, CDR1 is MNHNS and CDR2 is SASEGT. Trimming shortened V by 6 bases and J by 2 bases, and 4 bases separated the two germline ends. CDR3 residues: CASSRQETQYF. The CDR3 DNA follows: TGTGCCAGCAGCCGTCAAGAGACCCAGTACTTC.

CDR3 DNA sequence: TGTGCCAGCAGCCTCGCCGGGGGCCAGGGGCTGTTCTTC. Translated: CASSLAGGQGLFF. The genes are TRBV7-3 and TRBJ2-1; TRBD1 or TRBD2 may be the D gene (6 bases each). The CDR3 length is 13 residues. Germline lookup yields CDR1 SGHTA and CDR2 FQGTGA. Trimming pared 5 bases from V and 15 bases from J, leaving 20 bases between.

V and J are TRBV4-3 and TRBJ2-3; D might be TRBD2 (5 bases). V gave up 6 bases and J gave up 0 bases, with 13 bases separating them. Germline CDR1 LGHNA, CDR2 YSLEER. This CDR3 is 15 amino acids long. The CDR3 DNA reads TGCGCCAGCAGTACTCGGAGGACTAGCACAGATACGCAGTATTTT. It encodes CASSTRRTSTDTQYF.

This chain uses TRBV30 with TRBJ1-3; TRBD1 is a possible D gene (6 bases). CDR3 length: 15 residues. Germline V gene data show CDR1 as GTSNPN and CDR2 as SVGIG (reference sequence). V was shortened by 1 base and J by 4 bases, with 14 bases between the two germline ends. As DNA, the CDR3 is TGTGCCTGGAGTGCCGAGGGGGGCCACGGAAACACCATATATTTT. Translated, it gives CAWSAEGGHGNTIYF.

This chain links TRBV11-2 with TRBJ2-7; 12 nucleotides align to TRBD1. There are 15 residues in the CDR3. The germline gives CDR1 SGHAT, CDR2 FQNNGV. Unmatched junction bases numbered 9, after V lost 3 bases and J lost 9 bases. The CDR3 DNA reads TGTGCCAGCAGCTTGATTGGGACAGGGGGCCTAGGGCAGTACTTC. Amino acid sequence: CASSLIGTGGLGQYF.

This clone was found a few times. CDR3 coding DNA: TGTGCCAGCAGTCCTTTAGAGACCCAGTACTTC. This encodes CASSPLETQYF. The chain joins TRBV6-6 to TRBJ2-5; D is undetermined. Germline assignment: CDR1 MNHNY and CDR2 SVGAGI (reference sequence). The ends were cut back, 5 bases at V and 4 bases at J, with 5 bases in the middle. The CDR3 runs to 11 residues.

This chain links TRBV7-8 with TRBJ2-1; no reliable D call. The CDR3 extends over 13 amino acids. Germline V gene lookup returns CDR1 SGHVS and CDR2 FQNEAQ. V was trimmed by 3 bases and J by 4 bases, leaving 7 bases between them. CDR3 in DNA: TGTGCCAGCAGCTTCCGGCAATACAATGAGCAGTTCTTC. Translating gives CASSFRQYNEQFF. The whole variable domain, remainder taken from reference TRBV7-8 and TRBJ2-1, is GAGVSQSPRYKVAKRGQDVALRCDPISGHVSLFWYQQALGQGPEFLTYFQNEAQLDKSGLPSDRFFAERPEGSVSTLKIQRTQQEDSAVYLCASSFRQYNEQFFGPGTRLTVL.

V and J are TRBV2 and TRBJ1-1; TRBD1 might be the D (5 bases). V gave up 7 bases and J gave up 1 base, with 13 bases separating them. Germline CDR1 and CDR2: SNHLY and FYNNEI. This CDR3 spans 14 amino acids. The CDR3 DNA sequence: TGTGCCAGCATACTCAGGGCTGGGAACACTGAAGCTTTCTTT. This translates into CASILRAGNTEAFF. Combining the CDR3 with reference TRBV2 and TRBJ1-1 gives the whole variable domain EPEVTQTPSHQVTQMGQEVILRCVPISNHLYFYWYRQILGQKVEFLVSFYNNEISEKSEIFDDQFSVERPDGSNFTLKIRSTKLEDSAMYFCASILRAGNTEAFFGQGTRLTVV.

This clone occurred once. The J gene is TRBJ2-3, the V gene TRBV19; D may correspond to TRBD1 or TRBD2 (5 bases each). Trimming took off 1 base at V and 5 bases at J, with 13 bases between the two ends. The CDR3 length is 15 residues. The germline CDR1 and CDR2 sequences are LNHDA and SQIVND (reference sequence). CDR3 sequence: CASSIGGTGRDTQYF. The DNA for the CDR3 is TGTGCCAGTAGTATAGGTGGGACCGGCAGAGATACGCAGTATTTT.

The chain couples TRBV5-1 to TRBJ1-5; TRBD1 matches at 10 bases. The CDR3 is made up of 18 amino acids. V dropped 4 bases and J dropped 5; count of bases not matched to a gene: 15. In germline, CDR1 is SGHRS, CDR2 YFSETQ. As DNA, the CDR3 is TGCGCCAGCAGCCCGGCTGGGACAGGGGCAAGGGGGGATCAGCCCCAGCATTTT. It encodes CASSPAGTGARGDQPQHF.

As regards this clone: The same CDR3 is also encoded by other DNA sequences in this sample. V is TRBV7-9 and J is TRBJ2-1, with D possibly called TRBD1 or TRBD2 (5 bases each). The V and J ends lost 6 bases and 3 bases respectively, with 15 bases between them. Germline V gives CDR1 SEHNR, CDR2 FQNEAQ (reference sequence). This CDR3 is built from 15 residues. In DNA, the CDR3 is TGTGCCAGCAGTCCAACCGGGACCAGCTACAATGAGCAGTTCTTC. This translates into CASSPTGTSYNEQFF.

V gene TRBV7-6 combines with J gene TRBJ2-5; the match to TRBD1 covers 8 bases. V dropped 0 bases and J dropped 4; count of bases not matched to a gene: 10. From germline, CDR1 is SGHVS and CDR2 FNYEAQ. This CDR3 has 17 residues. For the CDR3, the DNA is TGTGCCAGCAGCTTAGCTCATGGCCAGGGGGCTCGAGAGACCCAGTACTTC. Amino acids: CASSLAHGQGARETQYF.

V is TRBV28 and J is TRBJ2-7; possibly TRBD1 or TRBD2 for D (6 bases each). The CDR3 has 14 residues. Germline CDR1 MDHEN, CDR2 SYDVKM. The ends were cut back, 4 bases at V and 6 bases at J, with 16 bases in the middle. CDR3 protein: CASSSYREVSEQYF. CDR3 coding DNA: TGTGCCAGCAGTTCCTACAGGGAGGTAAGCGAGCAGTACTTC.

The chain uses TRBV13 and TRBJ2-7; 11 bases are a match to TRBD1. CDR3 size: 15 residues. Germline trimming cut 3 bases from V and 3 bases from J; bases unmatched to any gene: 4. The germline CDR1 and CDR2 sequences are PRHDT and FYEKMQ (reference sequence). DNA of the CDR3: TGTGCCAGCAGCTTCCCGGGACAGGGGGTCTACGAGCAGTACTTC. It translates to CASSFPGQGVYEQYF.

This chain joins TRBV5-4 and TRBJ2-5, with TRBD2 identical over 7 bases. Germline CDR1 SGHNT, CDR2 YYREEE (reference sequence). Germline trimming cut 2 bases from V and 5 bases from J; bases unmatched to any gene: 6. CDR3 length: 14 amino acids. The CDR3 DNA is TGTGCCAGCAGCTTTGCGACTAGCAGGGAGACCCAGTACTTC. Translating it yields CASSFATSRETQYF.

The sample holds a few counts of this clone. V is TRBV10-3 and J is TRBJ2-7, with a weak D call TRBD1 (5 bases). The CDR3 is 13 amino acids. In germline, CDR1 is ENHRY, CDR2 SYGVKD. The V and J ends lost 11 bases and 5 bases respectively, with 19 bases between them. This CDR3 is CAAVGLLLHEQYF. The CDR3 DNA sequence: TGTGCCGCGGTGGGGCTCCTACTCCACGAGCAGTACTTC.

This clone was seen once. The rearrangement links TRBV18 to TRBJ1-5, with 8 bases aligning to TRBD1. The CDR3 consists of 14 residues. The V gene's germline CDR1 is KGHSH and CDR2 LQKENI. J was trimmed by 6 bases and V by 6 bases; bases with no gene match: 7. The CDR3 region is CASSPTGGSQPQHF. The DNA of the CDR3 is TGTGCCAGCTCTCCTACAGGGGGGAGTCAGCCCCAGCATTTT.

The gene calls are TRBV5-1 and TRBJ1-5; D is unclear. Trimming pared 4 bases from V and 6 bases from J, leaving 11 bases between. CDR3 length: 13 amino acids. Germline CDR1 reads SGHRS; CDR2 reads YFSETQ. The CDR3 nucleotides read TGCGCCAGCAGCGTGGAAGGTGGTCAGCCCCAGCATTTT. Protein sequence: CASSVEGGQPQHF.